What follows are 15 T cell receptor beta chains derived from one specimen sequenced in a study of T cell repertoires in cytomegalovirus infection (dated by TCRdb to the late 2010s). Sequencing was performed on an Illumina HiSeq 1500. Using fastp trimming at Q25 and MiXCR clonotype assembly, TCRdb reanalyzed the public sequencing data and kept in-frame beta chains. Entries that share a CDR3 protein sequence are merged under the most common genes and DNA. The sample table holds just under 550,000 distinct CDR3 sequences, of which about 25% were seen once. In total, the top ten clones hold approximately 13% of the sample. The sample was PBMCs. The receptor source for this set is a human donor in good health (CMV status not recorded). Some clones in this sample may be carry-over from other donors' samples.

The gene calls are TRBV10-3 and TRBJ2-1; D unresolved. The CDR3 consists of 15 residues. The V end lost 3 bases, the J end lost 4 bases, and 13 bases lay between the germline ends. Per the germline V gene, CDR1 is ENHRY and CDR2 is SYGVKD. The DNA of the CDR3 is TGTGCCATCAGTGAAGTACGAGACCTTTACAATGAGCAGTTCTTC. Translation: CAISEVRDLYNEQFF.

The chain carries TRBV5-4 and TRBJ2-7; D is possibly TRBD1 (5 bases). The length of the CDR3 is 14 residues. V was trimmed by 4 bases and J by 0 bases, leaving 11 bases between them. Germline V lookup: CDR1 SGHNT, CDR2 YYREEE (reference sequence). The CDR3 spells CASSHRQSSYEQYF. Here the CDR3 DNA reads TGTGCCAGCAGCCACCGACAGAGCTCCTACGAGCAGTACTTC.

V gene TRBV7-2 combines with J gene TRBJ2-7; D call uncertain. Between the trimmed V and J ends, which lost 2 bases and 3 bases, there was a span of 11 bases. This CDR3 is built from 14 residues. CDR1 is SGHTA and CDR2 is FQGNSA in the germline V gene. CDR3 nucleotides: TGTGCCAGCAGCTTAAGTGGCCCCCTCTACGAGCAGTACGTC. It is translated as CASSLSGPLYEQYV.

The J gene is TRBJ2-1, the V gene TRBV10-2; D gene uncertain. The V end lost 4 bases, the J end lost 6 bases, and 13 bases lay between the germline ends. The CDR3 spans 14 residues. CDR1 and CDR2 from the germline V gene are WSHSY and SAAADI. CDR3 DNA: TGCGCCAGCAGTGCGACTGACCGTGGCAATGAGCAGTTCTTC. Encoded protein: CASSATDRGNEQFF.

In DNA, the CDR3 is TGTGCCGTCTCTCTGGGGGGTGAAGCTTTCTTT. This translates into CAVSLGGEAFF. The chain links TRBV25-1 to TRBJ1-1; a possible D gene is TRBD1 (5 bases). This CDR3 has 11 residues. The germline gives CDR1 MGHDK, CDR2 SYGVNS. The V and J ends lost 11 bases and 7 bases respectively, with 14 bases between them.

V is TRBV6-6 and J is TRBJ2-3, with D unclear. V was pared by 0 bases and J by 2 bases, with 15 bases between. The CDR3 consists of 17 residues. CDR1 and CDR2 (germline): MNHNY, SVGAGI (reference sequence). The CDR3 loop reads CASSYSGGDLFTDTQYF. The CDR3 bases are TGTGCCAGCAGTTACTCCGGCGGAGACCTTTTCACAGATACGCAGTATTTT.

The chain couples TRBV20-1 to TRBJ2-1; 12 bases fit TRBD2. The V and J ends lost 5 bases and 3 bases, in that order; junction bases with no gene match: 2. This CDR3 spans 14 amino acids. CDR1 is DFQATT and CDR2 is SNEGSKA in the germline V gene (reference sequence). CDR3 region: CSALAGGNYNEQFF. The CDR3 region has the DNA TGCAGTGCTCTAGCGGGAGGGAACTACAATGAGCAGTTCTTC.

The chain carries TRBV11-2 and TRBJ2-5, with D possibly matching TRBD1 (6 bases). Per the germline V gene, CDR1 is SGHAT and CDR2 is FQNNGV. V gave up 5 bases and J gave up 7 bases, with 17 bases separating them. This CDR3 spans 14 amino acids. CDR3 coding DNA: TGTGCCAGCAGCCCCCCAGGGGCTTGGGGGACCCAGTACTTC. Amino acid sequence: CASSPPGAWGTQYF.

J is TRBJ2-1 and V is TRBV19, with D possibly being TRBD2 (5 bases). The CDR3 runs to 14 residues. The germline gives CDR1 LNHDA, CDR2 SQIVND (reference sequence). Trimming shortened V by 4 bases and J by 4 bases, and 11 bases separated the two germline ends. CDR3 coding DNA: TGTGCCAGTAGTACAGTAGGGAGTTACAATGAGCAGTTCTTC. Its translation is CASSTVGSYNEQFF. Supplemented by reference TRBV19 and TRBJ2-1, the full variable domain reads DGGITQSPKYLFRKEGQNVTLSCEQNLNHDAMYWYRQDPGQGLRLIYYSQIVNDFQKGDIAEGYSVSREKKESFPLTVTSAQKNPTAFYLCASSTVGSYNEQFFGPGTRLTVL.

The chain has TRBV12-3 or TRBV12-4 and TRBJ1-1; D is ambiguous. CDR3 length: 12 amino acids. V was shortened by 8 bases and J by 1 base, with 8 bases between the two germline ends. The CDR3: CASGERNTEAFF. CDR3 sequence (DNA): TGTGCCAGCGGGGAAAGGAACACTGAAGCTTTCTTT.

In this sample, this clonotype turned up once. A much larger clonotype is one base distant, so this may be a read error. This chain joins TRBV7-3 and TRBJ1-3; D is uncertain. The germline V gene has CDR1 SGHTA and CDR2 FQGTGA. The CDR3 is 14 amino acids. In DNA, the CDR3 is TGTGCCAACAGCTCCCCCGGCTCTGGAAACACCATATATTTT. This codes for CANSSPGSGNTIYF. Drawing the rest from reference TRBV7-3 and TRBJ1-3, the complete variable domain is GAGVSQTPSNKVTEKGKYVELRCDPISGHTALYWYRQSLGQGPEFLIYFQGTGAADDSGLPNDRFFAVRPEGSVSTLKIQRTERGDSAVYLCANSSPGSGNTIYFGEGSWLTVV.

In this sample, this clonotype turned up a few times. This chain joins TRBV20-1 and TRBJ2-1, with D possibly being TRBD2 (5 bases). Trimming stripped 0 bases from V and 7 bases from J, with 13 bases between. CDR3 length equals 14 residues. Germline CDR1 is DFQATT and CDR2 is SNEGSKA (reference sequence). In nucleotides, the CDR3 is TGCAGTGCTAGAGATCTATTTCAGCGGAATGAGCAGTTCTTC. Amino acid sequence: CSARDLFQRNEQFF.

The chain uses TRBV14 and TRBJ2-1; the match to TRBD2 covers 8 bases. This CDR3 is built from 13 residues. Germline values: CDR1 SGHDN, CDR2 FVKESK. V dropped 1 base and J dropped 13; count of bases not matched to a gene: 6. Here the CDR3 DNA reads TGTGCCAGCAGCCAAGGAGCGGGAGCCCTCCAGTTCTTC. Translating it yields CASSQGAGALQFF.

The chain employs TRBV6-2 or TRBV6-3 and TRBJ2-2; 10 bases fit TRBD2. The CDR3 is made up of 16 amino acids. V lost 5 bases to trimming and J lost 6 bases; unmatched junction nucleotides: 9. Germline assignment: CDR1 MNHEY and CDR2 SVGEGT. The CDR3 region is CASSTNPGLAPGELFF. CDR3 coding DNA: TGTGCCAGCAGTACAAACCCGGGACTAGCGCCCGGGGAGCTGTTTTTT.

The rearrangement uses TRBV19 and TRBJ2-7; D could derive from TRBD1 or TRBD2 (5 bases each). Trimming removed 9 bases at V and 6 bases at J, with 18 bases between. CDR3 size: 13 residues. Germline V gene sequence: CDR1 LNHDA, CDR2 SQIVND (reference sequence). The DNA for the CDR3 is TGTGCCAGCGCCGGGACCTCCTACGGCGAGCAGTACTTC. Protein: CASAGTSYGEQYF.